The rows below give T cell receptor beta chains drawn from one sample of a study of T cell responses to AZD1222 COVID-19 vaccine. Assay: immunoSEQ multiplex PCR; the TCRdb copy retains only in-frame clones and omits some. This table has over 150,000 clones, approximately 90% appearing once. The sample here was peripheral blood, taken on day 0 of AZD1222 vaccination. The receptors here all came from an adult in good health. The CDR3 runs from the conserved cysteine through the conserved F or W. The order of the fields is J gene, clone size, V gene, D gene, CDR3 DNA, CDR3 protein. The D gene is left open where the match is weak. Clone size is given for some rows only: seen once, a few or many times, or a class if the clone is expanded.

j_gene: TRBJ2-2
abundance: .
v_gene: TRBV18
d_gene: .
CDR3nt: TGTGCCAGCTCACTTGTTTTATGGACTAATCCTAACACCGGGGAGCTGTTTTTT
CDR3aa: CASSLVLWTNPNTGELFF

j_gene: TRBJ1-4
abundance: .
v_gene: TRBV6-5
d_gene: .
CDR3nt: TGTGCCAGTAGTAAACAAGGGGTCGTTAATGAAAAACTGTTTTTT
CDR3aa: CASSKQGVVNEKLFF

j_gene: TRBJ1-5
abundance: .
v_gene: TRBV2
d_gene: .
CDR3nt: TGTGCCAGCAGTGAGGGCGGTAGCAATCAGCCCCAGCATTTT
CDR3aa: CASSEGGSNQPQHF

j_gene: TRBJ1-2
abundance: .
v_gene: TRBV27
d_gene: .
CDR3nt: TGTGCCAGCAGTCCGTACCGTGGGGCCCCCTCCTATGGCTACACCTTC
CDR3aa: CASSPYRGAPSYGYTF

j_gene: TRBJ1-2
abundance: .
v_gene: TRBV6-6
d_gene: .
CDR3nt: TGTGCCAGCAGTTGGACCACCCCGGGAGCTAACTATGGCTACACCTTC
CDR3aa: CASSWTTPGANYGYTF

j_gene: TRBJ2-5
abundance: .
v_gene: TRBV3-1/TRBV3-2
d_gene: TRBD1
CDR3nt: TGTGCCAGCAGCCAAGCGGGACAGGGAACGATGGAGACCCAGTACTTC
CDR3aa: CASSQAGQGTMETQYF

j_gene: TRBJ1-5
abundance: .
v_gene: TRBV27
d_gene: .
CDR3nt: TGTGCCAGCAGTCCCGACAGCCATAGCAATCAGCCCCAGCATTTT
CDR3aa: CASSPDSHSNQPQHF

j_gene: TRBJ1-4
abundance: .
v_gene: TRBV30
d_gene: .
CDR3nt: TGTGCCTGGAGTCGACAGGCACATGAAAAACTGTTTTTT
CDR3aa: CAWSRQAHEKLFF

j_gene: TRBJ2-2
abundance: .
v_gene: TRBV5-4
d_gene: TRBD1
CDR3nt: TGTGCCAGCAGCTTGGCCGGGACAGGGTCGTTGGCCGGGGAGCTGTTTTTT
CDR3aa: CASSLAGTGSLAGELFF

j_gene: TRBJ1-3
abundance: .
v_gene: TRBV9
d_gene: .
CDR3nt: TGTGCCAGCAGCGTAGGGTCAGGGAATAGAAACACCATATATTTT
CDR3aa: CASSVGSGNRNTIYF

j_gene: TRBJ1-5
abundance: .
v_gene: TRBV5-1
d_gene: TRBD1
CDR3nt: TGCGCCAGCAGCCCGGACAGGTTGGAAGATCAGCCCCAGCATTTT
CDR3aa: CASSPDRLEDQPQHF

j_gene: TRBJ1-3
abundance: .
v_gene: TRBV30
d_gene: .
CDR3nt: TGTGCCTGGAGTGTACTGTGGGGGGCCCTTGGAAACACCATATATTTT
CDR3aa: CAWSVLWGALGNTIYF

j_gene: TRBJ1-2
abundance: once
v_gene: TRBV28
d_gene: .
CDR3nt: TGTGCCAGCTGGTCCCAAGGCAGACCTAACTATGGCTACACCTTC
CDR3aa: CASWSQGRPNYGYTF

j_gene: TRBJ2-7
abundance: .
v_gene: TRBV7-3
d_gene: .
CDR3nt: TGTGCCAGCAGCGTAACTAGCTACGGGGACGAGCAGTACTTC
CDR3aa: CASSVTSYGDEQYF

j_gene: TRBJ2-5
abundance: .
v_gene: TRBV5-4
d_gene: .
CDR3nt: TGTGCCAGCAGCTCCCCAGGGGTGGGAGAGACCCAGTACTTC
CDR3aa: CASSSPGVGETQYF

j_gene: TRBJ1-5
abundance: .
v_gene: TRBV6-2/TRBV6-3
d_gene: .
CDR3nt: TGTGCCAGCAGCAAACAGGGTGTAGGCAATCAGCCCCAGCATTTT
CDR3aa: CASSKQGVGNQPQHF

j_gene: TRBJ1-4
abundance: .
v_gene: TRBV30
d_gene: .
CDR3nt: TGTGCTAACGGACCTCCCGAGGGCGAAAAACTGTTTTTT
CDR3aa: CANGPPEGEKLFF

j_gene: TRBJ1-5
abundance: .
v_gene: TRBV6-5
d_gene: TRBD1
CDR3nt: TGTGCCAGCAGTTATCAACCGACAGGGTCGGGACAGCCCCAGCATTTT
CDR3aa: CASSYQPTGSGQPQHF

j_gene: TRBJ1-2
abundance: .
v_gene: TRBV18
d_gene: .
CDR3nt: TGTGCCAGCTCAGCAGAATGGGACTATGGCTACACCTTC
CDR3aa: CASSAEWDYGYTF

j_gene: TRBJ1-6
abundance: .
v_gene: TRBV6-5
d_gene: .
CDR3nt: TGTGCCAGCAGATCTTTACAGGGAACACCCCTCCACTTT
CDR3aa: CASRSLQGTPLHF

j_gene: TRBJ2-7
abundance: .
v_gene: TRBV6-5
d_gene: .
CDR3nt: TGTGCCAGCAGAGGGACGGACTACGAGCAGTACTTC
CDR3aa: CASRGTDYEQYF

j_gene: TRBJ1-5
abundance: once
v_gene: TRBV20-1
d_gene: .
CDR3nt: TGCAGTGCTAGTGGACCCAATCAGCCCCAGCATTTT
CDR3aa: CSASGPNQPQHF

j_gene: TRBJ1-2
abundance: .
v_gene: TRBV6-1
d_gene: .
CDR3nt: TGTGCCAGCAGTGAAAAACGAAGGACTACTGAGGGCTACACCTTC
CDR3aa: CASSEKRRTTEGYTF

j_gene: TRBJ1-1
abundance: few
v_gene: TRBV5-4
d_gene: .
CDR3nt: TGTGCCAGCAGCTTGCGGAGCACTGAAGCTTTCTTT
CDR3aa: CASSLRSTEAFF

j_gene: TRBJ1-5
abundance: .
v_gene: TRBV9
d_gene: .
CDR3nt: TGTGCCAGCAGCCTTGGCGGATCTGGCAATCAGCCCCAGCATTTT
CDR3aa: CASSLGGSGNQPQHF

j_gene: TRBJ1-5
abundance: .
v_gene: TRBV5-5
d_gene: .
CDR3nt: TGTGCCAGCAGCCCAGGGGAAAACCCCCAGCATTTT
CDR3aa: CASSPGENPQHF

j_gene: TRBJ1-2
abundance: .
v_gene: TRBV30
d_gene: TRBD1
CDR3nt: TGTGCCTGGAGTGGAACCGGGACAGCTAACTATGGCTACACCTTC
CDR3aa: CAWSGTGTANYGYTF

j_gene: TRBJ1-1
abundance: .
v_gene: TRBV7-2
d_gene: .
CDR3nt: TGTGCCAGCAGCTATGCTACGGGACAAGCTTTCTTT
CDR3aa: CASSYATGQAFF

j_gene: TRBJ2-3
abundance: .
v_gene: TRBV6-5
d_gene: .
CDR3nt: TGTGCCTGCTCCGGGGTAGGGGGGCGGGCAGATACGCAGTATTTT
CDR3aa: CACSGVGGRADTQYF

j_gene: TRBJ1-4
abundance: .
v_gene: TRBV7-2
d_gene: TRBD1
CDR3nt: TGTGCCAGTAAGAGTACAGGGGGGTTTGTTGAAAAACTGTTTTTT
CDR3aa: CASKSTGGFVEKLFF

j_gene: TRBJ1-3
abundance: .
v_gene: TRBV4-1
d_gene: .
CDR3nt: TGCGCCAGCAGCCAAGATGGGTCGCAGCCGTCTGGAAACACCATATATTTT
CDR3aa: CASSQDGSQPSGNTIYF

j_gene: TRBJ1-2
abundance: .
v_gene: TRBV28
d_gene: .
CDR3nt: TGTGCCAGCAACAGGCAGGGTCATGGCTACACCTTC
CDR3aa: CASNRQGHGYTF

j_gene: TRBJ2-5
abundance: .
v_gene: TRBV4-3
d_gene: .
CDR3nt: TGCGCCAGCAGCCAAGAAGGAAACCAAGAGACCCAGTACTTC
CDR3aa: CASSQEGNQETQYF

j_gene: TRBJ1-1
abundance: .
v_gene: TRBV6-1
d_gene: .
CDR3nt: TGTGCCAGCAGTGAACCCTGGACGGCGAGACAAGCTTTCTTT
CDR3aa: CASSEPWTARQAFF

j_gene: TRBJ2-2
abundance: .
v_gene: TRBV4-2
d_gene: .
CDR3nt: TGTGCCAGCAGCCAAGATTGGGCAGGGACGAACACCGGGGAGCTGTTTTTT
CDR3aa: CASSQDWAGTNTGELFF

j_gene: TRBJ2-5
abundance: .
v_gene: TRBV11-2
d_gene: .
CDR3nt: TGTGCCAGCAGCGCATCAGGGGACGGGGAGACCCAGTACTTC
CDR3aa: CASSASGDGETQYF